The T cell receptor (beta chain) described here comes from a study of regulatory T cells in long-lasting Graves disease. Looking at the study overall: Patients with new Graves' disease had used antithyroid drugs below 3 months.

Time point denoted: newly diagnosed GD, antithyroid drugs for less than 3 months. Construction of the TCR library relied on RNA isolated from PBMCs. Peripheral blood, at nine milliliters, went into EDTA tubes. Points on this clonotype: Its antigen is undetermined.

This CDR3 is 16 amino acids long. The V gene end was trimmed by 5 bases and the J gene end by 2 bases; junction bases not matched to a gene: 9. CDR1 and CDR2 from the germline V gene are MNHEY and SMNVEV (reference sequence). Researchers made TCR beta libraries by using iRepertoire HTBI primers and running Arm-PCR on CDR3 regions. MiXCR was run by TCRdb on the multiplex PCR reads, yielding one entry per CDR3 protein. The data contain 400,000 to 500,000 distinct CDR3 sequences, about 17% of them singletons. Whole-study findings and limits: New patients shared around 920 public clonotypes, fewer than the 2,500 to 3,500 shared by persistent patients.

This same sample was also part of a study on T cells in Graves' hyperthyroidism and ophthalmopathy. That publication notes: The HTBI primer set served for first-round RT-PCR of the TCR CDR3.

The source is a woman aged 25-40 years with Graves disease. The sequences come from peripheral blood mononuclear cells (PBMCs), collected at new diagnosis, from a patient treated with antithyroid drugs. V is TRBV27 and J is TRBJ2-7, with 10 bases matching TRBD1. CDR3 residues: CASSPRQGALPYEQYF. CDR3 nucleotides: TGTGCCAGCAGTCCCCGACAGGGGGCGCTTCCCTACGAGCAGTACTTC.